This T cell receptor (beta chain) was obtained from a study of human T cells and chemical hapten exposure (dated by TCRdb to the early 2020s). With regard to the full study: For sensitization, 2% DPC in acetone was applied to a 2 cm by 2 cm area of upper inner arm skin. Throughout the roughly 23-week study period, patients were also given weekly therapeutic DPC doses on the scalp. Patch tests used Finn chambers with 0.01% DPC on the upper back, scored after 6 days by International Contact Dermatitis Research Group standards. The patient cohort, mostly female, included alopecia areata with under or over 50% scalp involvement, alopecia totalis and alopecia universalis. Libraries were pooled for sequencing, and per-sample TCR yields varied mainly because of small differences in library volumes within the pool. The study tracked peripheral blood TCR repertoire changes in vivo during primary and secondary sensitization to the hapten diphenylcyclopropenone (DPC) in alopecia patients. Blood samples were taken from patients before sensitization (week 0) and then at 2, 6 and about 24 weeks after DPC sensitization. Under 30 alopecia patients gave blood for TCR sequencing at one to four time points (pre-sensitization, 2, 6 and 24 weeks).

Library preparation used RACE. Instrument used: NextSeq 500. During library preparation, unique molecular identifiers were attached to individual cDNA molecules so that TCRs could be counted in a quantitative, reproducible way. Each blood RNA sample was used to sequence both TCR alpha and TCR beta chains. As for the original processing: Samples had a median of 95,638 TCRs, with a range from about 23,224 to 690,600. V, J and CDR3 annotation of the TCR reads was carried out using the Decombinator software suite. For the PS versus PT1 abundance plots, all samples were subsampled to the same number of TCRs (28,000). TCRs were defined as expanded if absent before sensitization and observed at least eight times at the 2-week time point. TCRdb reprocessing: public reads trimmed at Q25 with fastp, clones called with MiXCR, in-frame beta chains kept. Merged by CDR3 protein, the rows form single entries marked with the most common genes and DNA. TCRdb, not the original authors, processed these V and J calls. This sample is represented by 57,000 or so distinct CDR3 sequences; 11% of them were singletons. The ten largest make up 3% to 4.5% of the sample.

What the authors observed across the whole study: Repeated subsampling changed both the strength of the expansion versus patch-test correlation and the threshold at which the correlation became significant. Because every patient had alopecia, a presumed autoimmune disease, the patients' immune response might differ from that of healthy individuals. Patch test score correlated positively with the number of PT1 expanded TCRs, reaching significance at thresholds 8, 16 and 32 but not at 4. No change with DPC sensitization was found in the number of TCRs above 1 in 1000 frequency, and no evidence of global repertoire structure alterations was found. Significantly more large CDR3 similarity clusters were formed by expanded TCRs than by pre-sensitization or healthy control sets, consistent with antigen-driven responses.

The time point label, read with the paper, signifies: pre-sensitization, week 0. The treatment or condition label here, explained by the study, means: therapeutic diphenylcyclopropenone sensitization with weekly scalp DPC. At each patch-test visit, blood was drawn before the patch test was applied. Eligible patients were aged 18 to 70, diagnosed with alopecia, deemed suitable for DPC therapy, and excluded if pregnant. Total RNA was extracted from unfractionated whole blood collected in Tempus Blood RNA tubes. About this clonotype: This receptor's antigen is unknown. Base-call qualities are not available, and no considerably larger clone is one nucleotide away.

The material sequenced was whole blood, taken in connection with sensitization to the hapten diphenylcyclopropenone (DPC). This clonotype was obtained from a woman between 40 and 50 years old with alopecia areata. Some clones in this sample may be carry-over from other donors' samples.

For the CDR3, the sequence is CASSLVGRDEQYF. The sequence in DNA is TGTGCCAGCAGCTTAGTAGGGAGAGACGAGCAGTACTTC. Recombination connected TRBV7-6 to TRBJ2-7; TRBD2 is a weak D gene call, 5 bases matching. From cysteine to phenylalanine, the CDR3 is 13 amino acids long. The read is trimmed to its CDR3 DNA, 39 bases read in frame from base 1. V gives up 1 base and J gives up 5 bases, and the segment between their germline ends measures 9 bases. The germline V gene gives CDR1 as SGHVS and CDR2 as FNYEAQ.